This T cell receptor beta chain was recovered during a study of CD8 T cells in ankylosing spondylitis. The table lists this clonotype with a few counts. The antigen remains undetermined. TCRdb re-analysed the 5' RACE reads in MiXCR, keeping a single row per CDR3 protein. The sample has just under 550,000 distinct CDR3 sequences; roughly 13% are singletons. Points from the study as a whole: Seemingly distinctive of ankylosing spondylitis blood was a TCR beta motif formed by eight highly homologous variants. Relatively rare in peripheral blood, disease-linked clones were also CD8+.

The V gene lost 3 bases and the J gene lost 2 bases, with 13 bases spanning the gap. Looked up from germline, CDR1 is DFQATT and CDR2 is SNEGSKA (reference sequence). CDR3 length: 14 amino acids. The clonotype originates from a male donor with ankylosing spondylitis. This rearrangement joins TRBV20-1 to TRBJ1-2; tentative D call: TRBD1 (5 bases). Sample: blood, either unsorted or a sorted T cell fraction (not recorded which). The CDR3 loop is CSARGRGGNYGYTF. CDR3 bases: TGCAGTGCTAGGGGGAGGGGCGGAAACTATGGCTACACCTTC.